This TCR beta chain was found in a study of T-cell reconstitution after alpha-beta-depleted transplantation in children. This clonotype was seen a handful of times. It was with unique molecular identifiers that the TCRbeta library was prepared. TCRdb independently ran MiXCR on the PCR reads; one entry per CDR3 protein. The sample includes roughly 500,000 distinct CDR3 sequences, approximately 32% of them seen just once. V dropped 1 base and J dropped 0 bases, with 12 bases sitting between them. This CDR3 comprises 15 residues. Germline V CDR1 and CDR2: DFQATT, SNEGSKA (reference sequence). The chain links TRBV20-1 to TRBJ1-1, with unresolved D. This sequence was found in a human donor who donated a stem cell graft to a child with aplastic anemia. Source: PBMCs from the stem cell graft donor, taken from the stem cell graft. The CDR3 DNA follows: TGCAGTGCTAGAGTGCGGGCCAGGTTGAACACTGAAGCTTTCTTT. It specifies CSARVRARLNTEAFF.